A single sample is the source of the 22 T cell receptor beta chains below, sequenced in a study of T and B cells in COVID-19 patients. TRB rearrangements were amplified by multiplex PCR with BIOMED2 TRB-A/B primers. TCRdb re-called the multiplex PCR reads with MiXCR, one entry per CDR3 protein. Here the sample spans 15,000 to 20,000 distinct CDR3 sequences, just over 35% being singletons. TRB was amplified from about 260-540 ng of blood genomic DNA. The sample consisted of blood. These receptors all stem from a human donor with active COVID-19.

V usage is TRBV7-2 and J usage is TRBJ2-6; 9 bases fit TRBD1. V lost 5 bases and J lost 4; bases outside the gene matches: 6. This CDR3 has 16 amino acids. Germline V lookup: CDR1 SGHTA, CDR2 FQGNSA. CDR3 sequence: CASSHTGGIGANVLTF. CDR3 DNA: TGTGCCAGCAGCCATACAGGGGGCATAGGGGCCAACGTCCTGACTTTC. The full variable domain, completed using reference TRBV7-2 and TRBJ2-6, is GAGVSQSPSNKVTEKGKDVELRCDPISGHTALYWYRQSLGQGLEFLIYFQGNSAPDKSGLPSDRFSAERTGGSVSTLTIQRTQQEDSAVYLCASSHTGGIGANVLTFGAGSRLTVL.

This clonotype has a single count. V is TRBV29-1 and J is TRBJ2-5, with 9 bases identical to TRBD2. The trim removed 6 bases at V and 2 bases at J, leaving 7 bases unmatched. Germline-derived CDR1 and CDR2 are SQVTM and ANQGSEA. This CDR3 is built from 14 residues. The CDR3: CSVGAGGGQETQYF. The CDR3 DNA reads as TGCAGCGTAGGAGCGGGGGGCGGGCAAGAGACCCAGTACTTC. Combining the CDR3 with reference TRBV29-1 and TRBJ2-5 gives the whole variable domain SAVISQKPSRDICQRGTSLTIQCQVDSQVTMMFWYRQQPGQSLTLIATANQGSEATYESGFVIDKFPISRPNLTFSTLTVSNMSPEDSSIYLCSVGAGGGQETQYFGPGTRLLVL.

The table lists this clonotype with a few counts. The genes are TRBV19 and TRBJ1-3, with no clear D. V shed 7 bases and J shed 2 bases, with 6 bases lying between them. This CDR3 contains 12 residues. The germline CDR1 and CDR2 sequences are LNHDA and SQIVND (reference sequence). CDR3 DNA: TGTGCCAGTATATCCCCTGGAAACACCATATATTTT. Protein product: CASISPGNTIYF.

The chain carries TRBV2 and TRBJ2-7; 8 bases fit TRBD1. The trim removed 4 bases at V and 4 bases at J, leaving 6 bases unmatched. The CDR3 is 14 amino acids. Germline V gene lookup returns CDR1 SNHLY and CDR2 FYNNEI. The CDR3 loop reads CASSADRETYEQYV. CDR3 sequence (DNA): TGTGCCAGCAGTGCGGACAGGGAAACATACGAGCAGTACGTC.

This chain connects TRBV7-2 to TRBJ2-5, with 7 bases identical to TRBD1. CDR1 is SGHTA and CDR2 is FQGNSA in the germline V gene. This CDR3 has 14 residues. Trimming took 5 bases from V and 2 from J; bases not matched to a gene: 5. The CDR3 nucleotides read TGTGCCAGCAGCCGAGACAGGGTTCAAGAGACCCAGTACTTC. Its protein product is CASSRDRVQETQYF.

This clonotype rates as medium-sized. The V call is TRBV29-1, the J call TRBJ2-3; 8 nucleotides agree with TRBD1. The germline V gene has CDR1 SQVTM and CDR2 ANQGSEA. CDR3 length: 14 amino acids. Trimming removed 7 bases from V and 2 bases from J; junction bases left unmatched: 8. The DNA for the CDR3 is TGCAGCGCTGACGACAGGGGCTTCACAGATACGCAGTATTTT. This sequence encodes CSADDRGFTDTQYF.

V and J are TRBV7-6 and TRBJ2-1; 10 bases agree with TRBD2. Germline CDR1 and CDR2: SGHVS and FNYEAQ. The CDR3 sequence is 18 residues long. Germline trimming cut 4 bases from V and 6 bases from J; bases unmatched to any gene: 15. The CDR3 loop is CASSSVVGSGGPGNEQFF. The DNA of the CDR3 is TGTGCCAGCAGCTCGGTGGTGGGTAGCGGGGGGCCGGGCAATGAGCAGTTCTTC.

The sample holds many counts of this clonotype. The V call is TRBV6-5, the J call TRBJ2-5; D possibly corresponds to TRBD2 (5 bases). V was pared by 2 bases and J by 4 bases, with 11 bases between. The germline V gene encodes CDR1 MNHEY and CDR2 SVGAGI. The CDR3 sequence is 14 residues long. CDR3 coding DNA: TGTGCCAGCAGTTACCAATCCAGCGGAGAGACCCAGTACTTC. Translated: CASSYQSSGETQYF.

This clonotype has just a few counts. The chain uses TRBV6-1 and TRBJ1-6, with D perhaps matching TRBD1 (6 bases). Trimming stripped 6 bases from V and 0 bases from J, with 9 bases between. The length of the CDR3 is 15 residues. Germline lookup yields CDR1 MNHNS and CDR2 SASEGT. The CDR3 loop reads CASRDSYSYNSPLHF. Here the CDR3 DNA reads TGTGCCAGCAGGGACAGCTACTCCTATAATTCACCCCTCCACTTT.

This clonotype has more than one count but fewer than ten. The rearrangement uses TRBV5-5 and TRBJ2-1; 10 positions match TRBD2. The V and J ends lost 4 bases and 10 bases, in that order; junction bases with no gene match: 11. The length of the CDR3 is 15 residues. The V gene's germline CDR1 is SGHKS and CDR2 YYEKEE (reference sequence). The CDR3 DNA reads TGTGCCAGCAGCCTCCCTAGCGGGGGCGTGGGGGAGCAGTTCTTC. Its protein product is CASSLPSGGVGEQFF.

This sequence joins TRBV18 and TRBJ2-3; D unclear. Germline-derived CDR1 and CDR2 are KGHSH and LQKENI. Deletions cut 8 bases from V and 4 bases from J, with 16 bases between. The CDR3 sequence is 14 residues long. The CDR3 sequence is CASQPHPGSDTQYF. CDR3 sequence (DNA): TGTGCCAGCCAACCGCACCCTGGCTCAGATACGCAGTATTTT.

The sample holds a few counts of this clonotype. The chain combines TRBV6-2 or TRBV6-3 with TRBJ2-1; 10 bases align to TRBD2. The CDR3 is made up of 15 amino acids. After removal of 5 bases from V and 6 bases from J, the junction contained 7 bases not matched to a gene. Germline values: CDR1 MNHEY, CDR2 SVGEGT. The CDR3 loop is CASSILAGVINEQFF. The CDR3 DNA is TGTGCCAGCAGTATCCTAGCGGGGGTGATCAATGAGCAGTTCTTC.

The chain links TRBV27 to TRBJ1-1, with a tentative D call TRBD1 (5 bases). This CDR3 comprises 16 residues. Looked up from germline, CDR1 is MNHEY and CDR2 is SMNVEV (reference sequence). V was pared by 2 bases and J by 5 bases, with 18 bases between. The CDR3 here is CASSLALGRGGTEAFF. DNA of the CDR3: TGTGCCAGCAGTTTAGCCCTCGGGAGGGGAGGGACTGAAGCTTTCTTT.

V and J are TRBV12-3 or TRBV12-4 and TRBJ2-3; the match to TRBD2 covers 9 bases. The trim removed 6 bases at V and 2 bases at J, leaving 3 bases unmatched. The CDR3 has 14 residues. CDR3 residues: CASRIAGVTDTQYF. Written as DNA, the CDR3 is TGTGCCAGCAGAATAGCGGGGGTCACAGATACGCAGTATTTT.

In nucleotides, the CDR3 is TGTGCCAGCGAAGGGGGCCGACTAAGTCGTCAAGAGACCCAGTACTTC. Amino acids: CASEGGRLSRQETQYF. The V call is TRBV6-1, the J call TRBJ2-5, with 7 positions matching TRBD1. Germline CDR1 reads MNHNS; CDR2 reads SASEGT. CDR3 size: 16 residues. V lost 8 bases to trimming and J lost 2 bases; unmatched junction nucleotides: 14.

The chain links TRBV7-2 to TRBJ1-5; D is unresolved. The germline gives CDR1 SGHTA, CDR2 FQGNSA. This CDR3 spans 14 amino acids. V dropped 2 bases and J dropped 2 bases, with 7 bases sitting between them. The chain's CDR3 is CASSLRGGNQPQHF. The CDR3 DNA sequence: TGTGCCAGCAGCTTACGCGGCGGCAATCAGCCCCAGCATTTT. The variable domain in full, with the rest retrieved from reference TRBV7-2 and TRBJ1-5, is GAGVSQSPSNKVTEKGKDVELRCDPISGHTALYWYRQSLGQGLEFLIYFQGNSAPDKSGLPSDRFSAERTGGSVSTLTIQRTQQEDSAVYLCASSLRGGNQPQHFGDGTRLSIL.

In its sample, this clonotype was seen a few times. For the CDR3, the DNA is TGTGCCAGCAGCTTAGCGCATACCGGGGAGCTGTTTTTT. Its protein product is CASSLAHTGELFF. This chain connects TRBV7-9 to TRBJ2-2; no clear D gene. Germline CDR1 reads SEHNR; CDR2 reads FQNEAQ (reference sequence). CDR3 length: 13 amino acids. Trimming took off 0 bases at V and 5 bases at J, with 4 bases between the two ends.

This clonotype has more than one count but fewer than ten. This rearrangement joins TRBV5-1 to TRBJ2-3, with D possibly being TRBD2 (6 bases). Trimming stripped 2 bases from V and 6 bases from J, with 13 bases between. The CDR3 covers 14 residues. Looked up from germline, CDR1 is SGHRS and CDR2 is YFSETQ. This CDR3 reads CASSFSGVYDTQYF. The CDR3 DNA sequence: TGCGCCAGCAGCTTTTCGGGGGTGTACGATACGCAGTATTTT.

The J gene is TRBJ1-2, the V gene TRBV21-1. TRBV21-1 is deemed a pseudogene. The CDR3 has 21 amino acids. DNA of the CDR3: TGTGCCAGCAGCAAAGTCTTAGGGTGGGATCGCCATCTTAACGTTAACTATGGCTACACCTTC. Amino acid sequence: CASSKVLGWDRHLNVNYGYTF.

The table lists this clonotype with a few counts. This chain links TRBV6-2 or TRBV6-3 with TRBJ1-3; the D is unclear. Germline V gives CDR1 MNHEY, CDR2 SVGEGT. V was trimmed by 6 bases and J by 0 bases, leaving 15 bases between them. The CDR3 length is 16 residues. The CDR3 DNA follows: TGTGCCAGCAGGCCCCGCGGACTCCTCTCTGGAAACACCATATATTTT. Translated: CASRPRGLLSGNTIYF.

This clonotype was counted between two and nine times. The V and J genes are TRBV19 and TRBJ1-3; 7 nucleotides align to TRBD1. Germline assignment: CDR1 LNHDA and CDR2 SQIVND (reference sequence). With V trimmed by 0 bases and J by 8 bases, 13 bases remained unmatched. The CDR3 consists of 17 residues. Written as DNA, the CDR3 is TGTGCCAGTAGTATAGATCCGGGACAGTTCTGGAGGGACACCATATATTTT. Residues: CASSIDPGQFWRDTIYF.

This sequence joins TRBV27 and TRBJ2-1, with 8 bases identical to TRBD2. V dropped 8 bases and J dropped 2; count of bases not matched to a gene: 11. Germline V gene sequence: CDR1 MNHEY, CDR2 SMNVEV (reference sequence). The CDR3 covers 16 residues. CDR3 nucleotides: TGTGCCAGCTTAGTCCCCGGGGGGGCGGCCTACAATGAGCAGTTCTTC. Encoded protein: CASLVPGGAAYNEQFF.